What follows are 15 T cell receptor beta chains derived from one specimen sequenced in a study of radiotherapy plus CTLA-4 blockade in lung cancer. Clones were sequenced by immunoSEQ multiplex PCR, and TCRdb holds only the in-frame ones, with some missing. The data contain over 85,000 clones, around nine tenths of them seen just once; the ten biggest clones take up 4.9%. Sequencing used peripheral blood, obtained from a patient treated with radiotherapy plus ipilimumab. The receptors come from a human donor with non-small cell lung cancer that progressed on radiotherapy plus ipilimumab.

In nucleotides, the CDR3 is TGTGCCAGCACCCTGTCAATGGGCATGAACACTGAAGCTTTCTTT. Translation: CASTLSMGMNTEAFF. The chain couples TRBV25-1 to TRBJ1-1, with D unclear. From germline, CDR1 is MGHDK and CDR2 SYGVNS. V lost 7 bases to trimming and J lost 0 bases, with 15 bases between them. The CDR3 extends over 15 amino acids.

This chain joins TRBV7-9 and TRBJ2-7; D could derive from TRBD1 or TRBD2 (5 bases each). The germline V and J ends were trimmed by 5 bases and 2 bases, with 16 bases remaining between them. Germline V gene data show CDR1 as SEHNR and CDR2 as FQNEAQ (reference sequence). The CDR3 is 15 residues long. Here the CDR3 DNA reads TGTGCCAGCAGCCAGACCAGGGTAGCGCCCTACGAGCAGTACTTC. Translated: CASSQTRVAPYEQYF.

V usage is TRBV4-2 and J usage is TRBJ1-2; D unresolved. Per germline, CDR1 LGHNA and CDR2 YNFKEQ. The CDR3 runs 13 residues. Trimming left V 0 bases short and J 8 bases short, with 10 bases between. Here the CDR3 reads CASSQDRSRGYTF. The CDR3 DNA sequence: TGTGCCAGCAGCCAAGATCGATCGCGAGGCTACACCTTC.

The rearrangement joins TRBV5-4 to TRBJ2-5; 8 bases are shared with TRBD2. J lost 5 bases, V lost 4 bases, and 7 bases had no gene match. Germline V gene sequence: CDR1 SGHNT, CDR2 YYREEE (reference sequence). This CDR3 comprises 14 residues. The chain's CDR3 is CASSPAGAGETQYF. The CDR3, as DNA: TGTGCCAGCAGCCCAGCGGGAGCGGGGGAGACCCAGTACTTC. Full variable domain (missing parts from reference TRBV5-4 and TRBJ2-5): ETGVTQSPTHLIKTRGQQVTLRCSSQSGHNTVSWYQQALGQGPQFIFQYYREEENGRGNFPPRFSGLQFPNYSSELNVNALELDDSALYLCASSPAGAGETQYFGPGTRLLVL.

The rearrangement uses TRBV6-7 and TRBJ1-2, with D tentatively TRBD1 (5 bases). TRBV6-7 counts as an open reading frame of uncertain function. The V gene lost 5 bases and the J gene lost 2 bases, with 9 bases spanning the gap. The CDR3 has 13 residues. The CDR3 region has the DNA TGTGCCAGCAGTGGTGGGGACAACTATGGCTACACCTTC. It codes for CASSGGDNYGYTF.

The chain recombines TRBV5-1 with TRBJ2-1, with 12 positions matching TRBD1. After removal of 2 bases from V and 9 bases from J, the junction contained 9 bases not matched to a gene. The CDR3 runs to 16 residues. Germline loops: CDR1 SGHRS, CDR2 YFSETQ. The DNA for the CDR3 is TGCGCCAGCAGCTTTCATCTGGGACAGGGGGCGAGTGAGCAGTTCTTC. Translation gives CASSFHLGQGASEQFF.

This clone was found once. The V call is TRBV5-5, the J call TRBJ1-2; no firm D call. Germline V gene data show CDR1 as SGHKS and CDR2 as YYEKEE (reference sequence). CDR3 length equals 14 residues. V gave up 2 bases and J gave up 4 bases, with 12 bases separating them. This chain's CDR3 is CASSFGGGSYGYTF. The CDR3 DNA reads TGTGCCAGCAGCTTTGGCGGTGGGAGCTATGGCTACACCTTC. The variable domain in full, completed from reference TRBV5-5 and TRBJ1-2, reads DAGVTQSPTHLIKTRGQQVTLRCSPISGHKSVSWYQQVLGQGPQFIFQYYEKEERGRGNFPDRFSARQFPNYSSELNVNALLLGDSALYLCASSFGGGSYGYTFGSGTRLTVV.

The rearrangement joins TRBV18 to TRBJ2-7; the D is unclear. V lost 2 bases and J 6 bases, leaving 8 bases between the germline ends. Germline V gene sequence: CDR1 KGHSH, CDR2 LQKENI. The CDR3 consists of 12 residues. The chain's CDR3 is CASSPLASEQYF. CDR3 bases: TGTGCCAGCTCACCATTAGCTAGCGAGCAGTACTTC.

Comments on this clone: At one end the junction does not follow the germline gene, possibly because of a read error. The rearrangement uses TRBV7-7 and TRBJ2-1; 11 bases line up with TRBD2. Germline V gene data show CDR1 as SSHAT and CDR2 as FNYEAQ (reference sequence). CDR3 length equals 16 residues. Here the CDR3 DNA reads TGTGCTAGCAGCTTAGGGGCGACTAGCGGGATCAATGAGCAGTTCTTC. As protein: CASSLGATSGINEQFF.

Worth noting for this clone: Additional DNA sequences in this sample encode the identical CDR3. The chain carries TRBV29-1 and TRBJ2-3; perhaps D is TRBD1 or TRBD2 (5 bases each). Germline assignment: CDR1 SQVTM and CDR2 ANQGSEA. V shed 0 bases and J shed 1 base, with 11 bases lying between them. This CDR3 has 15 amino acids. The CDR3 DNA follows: TGCAGCGTTGAAGATCGTGGGGACCGCACAGATACGCAGTATTTT. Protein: CSVEDRGDRTDTQYF.

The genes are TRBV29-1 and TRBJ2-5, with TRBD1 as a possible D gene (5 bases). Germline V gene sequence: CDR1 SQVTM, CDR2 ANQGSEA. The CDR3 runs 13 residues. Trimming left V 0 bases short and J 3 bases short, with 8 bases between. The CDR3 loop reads CSVEDRREETQYF. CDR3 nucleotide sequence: TGCAGCGTTGAAGATCGCAGGGAAGAGACCCAGTACTTC.

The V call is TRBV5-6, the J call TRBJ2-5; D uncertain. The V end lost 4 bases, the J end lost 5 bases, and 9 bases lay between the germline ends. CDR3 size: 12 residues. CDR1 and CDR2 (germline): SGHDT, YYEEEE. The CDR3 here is CASSPMRETQYF. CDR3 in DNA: TGTGCCAGCAGCCCTATGCGGGAGACCCAGTACTTC. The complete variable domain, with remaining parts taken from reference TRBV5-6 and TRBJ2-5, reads DAGVTQSPTHLIKTRGQQVTLRCSPKSGHDTVSWYQQALGQGPQFIFQYYEEEERQRGNFPDRFSGHQFPNYSSELNVNALLLGDSALYLCASSPMRETQYFGPGTRLLVL.

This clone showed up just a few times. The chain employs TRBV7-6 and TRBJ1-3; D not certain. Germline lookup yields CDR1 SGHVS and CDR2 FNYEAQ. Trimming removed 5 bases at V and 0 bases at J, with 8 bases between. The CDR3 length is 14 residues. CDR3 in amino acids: CASSPDFSGNTIYF. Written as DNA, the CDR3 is TGTGCCAGCAGCCCAGATTTCTCTGGAAACACCATATATTTT.

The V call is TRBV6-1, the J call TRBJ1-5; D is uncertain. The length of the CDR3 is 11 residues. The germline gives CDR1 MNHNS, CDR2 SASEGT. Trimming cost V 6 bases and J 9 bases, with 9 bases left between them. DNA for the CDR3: TGTGCCAGCAGCGACGGAGTGCCCCAGCATTTT. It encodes CASSDGVPQHF.

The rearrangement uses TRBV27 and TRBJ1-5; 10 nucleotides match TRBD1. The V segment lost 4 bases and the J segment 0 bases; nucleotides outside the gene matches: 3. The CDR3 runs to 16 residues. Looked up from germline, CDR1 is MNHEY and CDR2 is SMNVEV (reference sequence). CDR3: CASSSTGGLSNQPQHF. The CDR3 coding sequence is TGTGCCAGCAGTTCGACAGGGGGCCTTAGCAATCAGCCCCAGCATTTT.